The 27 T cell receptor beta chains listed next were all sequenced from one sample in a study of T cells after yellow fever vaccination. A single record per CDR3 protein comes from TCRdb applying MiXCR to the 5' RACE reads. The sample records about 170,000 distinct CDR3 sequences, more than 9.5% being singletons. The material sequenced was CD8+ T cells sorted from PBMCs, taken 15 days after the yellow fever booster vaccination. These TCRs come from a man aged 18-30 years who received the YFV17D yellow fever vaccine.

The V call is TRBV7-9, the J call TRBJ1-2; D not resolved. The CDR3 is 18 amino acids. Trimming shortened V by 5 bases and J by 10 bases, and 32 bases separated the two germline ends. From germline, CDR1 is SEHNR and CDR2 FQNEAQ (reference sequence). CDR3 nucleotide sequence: TGTGCCAGCAGCCCGCCACCCCACGGGGTCTCGCTAGACCTCCTCTACACCTTC. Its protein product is CASSPPPHGVSLDLLYTF.

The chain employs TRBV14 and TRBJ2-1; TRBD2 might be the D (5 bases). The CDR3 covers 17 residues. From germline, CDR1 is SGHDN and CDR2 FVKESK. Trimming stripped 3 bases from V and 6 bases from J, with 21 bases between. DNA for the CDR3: TGTGCCAGCAGCCACCGGGCCGGACTCCTCACGATCAATGAGCAGTTCTTC. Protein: CASSHRAGLLTINEQFF.

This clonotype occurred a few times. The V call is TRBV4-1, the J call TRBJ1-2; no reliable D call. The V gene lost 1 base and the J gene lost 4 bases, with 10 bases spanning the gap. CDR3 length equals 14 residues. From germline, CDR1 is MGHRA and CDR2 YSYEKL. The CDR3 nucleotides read TGCGCCAGCAGCCAAGCGGTGGGCCCCTATGGCTACACCTTC. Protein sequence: CASSQAVGPYGYTF.

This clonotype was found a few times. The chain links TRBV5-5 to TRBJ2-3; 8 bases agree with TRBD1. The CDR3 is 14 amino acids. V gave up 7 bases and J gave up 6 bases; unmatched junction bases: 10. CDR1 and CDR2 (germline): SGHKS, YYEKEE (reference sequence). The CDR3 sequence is CASFGQGRSDTQYF. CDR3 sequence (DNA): TGTGCCAGCTTTGGACAGGGCCGCTCGGATACGCAGTATTTT.

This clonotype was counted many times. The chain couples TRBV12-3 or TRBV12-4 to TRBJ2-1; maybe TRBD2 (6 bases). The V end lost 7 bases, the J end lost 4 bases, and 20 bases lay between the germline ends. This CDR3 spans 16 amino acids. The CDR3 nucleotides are TGTGCCAGCACCCCGCAGGGCCTAGCGAGTTACAATGAGCAGTTCTTC. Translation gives CASTPQGLASYNEQFF.

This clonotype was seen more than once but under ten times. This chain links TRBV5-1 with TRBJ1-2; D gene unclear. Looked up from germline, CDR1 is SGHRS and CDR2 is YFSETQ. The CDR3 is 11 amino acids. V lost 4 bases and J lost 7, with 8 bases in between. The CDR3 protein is CASSGILGYTF. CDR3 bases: TGCGCCAGCAGCGGAATTCTTGGCTACACCTTC.

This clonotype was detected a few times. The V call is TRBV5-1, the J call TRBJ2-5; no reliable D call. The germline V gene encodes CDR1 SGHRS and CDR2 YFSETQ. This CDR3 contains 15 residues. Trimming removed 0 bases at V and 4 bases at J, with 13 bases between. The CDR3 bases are TGCGCCAGCAGCTTGGAGGAGCGTACGGGAGAGACCCAGTACTTC. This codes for CASSLEERTGETQYF. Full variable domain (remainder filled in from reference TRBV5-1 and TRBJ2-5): KAGVTQTPRYLIKTRGQQVTLSCSPISGHRSVSWYQQTPGQGLQFLFEYFSETQRNKGNFPGRFSGRQFSNSRSEMNVSTLELGDSALYLCASSLEERTGETQYFGPGTRLLVL.

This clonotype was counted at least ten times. CDR3 amino acids: CASSQGLGQDRETQYF. CDR3 DNA: TGCGCCAGCAGCCAGGGTTTAGGGCAGGACCGGGAGACCCAGTACTTC. The genes are TRBV4-3 and TRBJ2-5; no clear D gene. The CDR3 loop spans 16 amino acids. CDR1 LGHNA and CDR2 YSLEER come from the germline V gene. Trimming removed 3 bases at V and 5 bases at J, with 19 bases between.

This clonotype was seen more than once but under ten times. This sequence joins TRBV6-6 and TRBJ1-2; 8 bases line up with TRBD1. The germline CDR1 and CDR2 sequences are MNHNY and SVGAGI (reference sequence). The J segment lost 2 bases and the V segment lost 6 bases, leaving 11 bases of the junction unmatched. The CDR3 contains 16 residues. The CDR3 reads CASRHQDRDLNYGYTF. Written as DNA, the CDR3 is TGTGCCAGCAGACACCAGGACAGGGACTTAAACTATGGCTACACCTTC.

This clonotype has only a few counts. CDR3 sequence reads: CASSHRQEFTEAFF. The DNA of the CDR3 is TGCGCCAGCAGCCACAGACAGGAGTTCACTGAAGCTTTCTTT. The J gene is TRBJ1-1, the V gene TRBV4-1; a weak D match, TRBD1 (6 bases). Germline CDR1 reads MGHRA; CDR2 reads YSYEKL. The CDR3 totals 14 residues. V shed 3 bases and J shed 4 bases, with 12 bases lying between them.

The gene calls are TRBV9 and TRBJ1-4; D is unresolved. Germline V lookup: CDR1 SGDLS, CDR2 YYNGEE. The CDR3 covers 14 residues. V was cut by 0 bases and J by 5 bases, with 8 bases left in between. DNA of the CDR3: TGTGCCAGCAGCGTAGTTGAAACCAATGAAAAACTGTTTTTT. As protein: CASSVVETNEKLFF.

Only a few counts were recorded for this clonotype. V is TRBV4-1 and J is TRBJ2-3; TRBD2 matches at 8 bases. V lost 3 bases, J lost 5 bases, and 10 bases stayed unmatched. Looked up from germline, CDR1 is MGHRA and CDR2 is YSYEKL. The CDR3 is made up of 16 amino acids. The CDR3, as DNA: TGCGCCAGCAGCCAGACCTCGCGGGGGGCCGTAGATACGCAGTATTTT. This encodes CASSQTSRGAVDTQYF.

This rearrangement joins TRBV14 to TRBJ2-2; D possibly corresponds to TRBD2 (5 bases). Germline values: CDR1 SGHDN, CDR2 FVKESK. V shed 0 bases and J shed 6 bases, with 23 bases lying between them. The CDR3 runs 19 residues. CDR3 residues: CASSQEVAGGPFGAGELFF. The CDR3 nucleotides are TGTGCCAGCAGCCAAGAAGTCGCCGGCGGGCCGTTTGGGGCCGGGGAGCTGTTTTTT.

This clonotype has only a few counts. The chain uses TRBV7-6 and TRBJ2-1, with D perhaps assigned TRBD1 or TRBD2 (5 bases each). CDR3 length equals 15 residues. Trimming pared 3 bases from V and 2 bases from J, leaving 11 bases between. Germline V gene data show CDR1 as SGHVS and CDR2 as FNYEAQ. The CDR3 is CASSFDGGPYNEQFF. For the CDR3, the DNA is TGTGCCAGCAGCTTCGATGGGGGTCCCTACAATGAGCAGTTCTTC.

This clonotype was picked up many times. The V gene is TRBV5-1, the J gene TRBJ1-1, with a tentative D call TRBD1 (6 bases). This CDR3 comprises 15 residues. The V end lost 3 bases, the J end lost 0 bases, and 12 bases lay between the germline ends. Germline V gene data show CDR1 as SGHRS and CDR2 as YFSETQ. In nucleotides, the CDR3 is TGCGCCAGCAGCTCCGGGGGCATCATGAACACTGAAGCTTTCTTT. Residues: CASSSGGIMNTEAFF.

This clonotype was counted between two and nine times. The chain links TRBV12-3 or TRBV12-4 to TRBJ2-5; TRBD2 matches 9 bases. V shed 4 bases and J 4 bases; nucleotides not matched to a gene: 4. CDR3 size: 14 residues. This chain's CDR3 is CASSSPTSGETQYF. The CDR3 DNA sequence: TGTGCCAGCAGTTCGCCGACTAGCGGAGAGACCCAGTACTTC.

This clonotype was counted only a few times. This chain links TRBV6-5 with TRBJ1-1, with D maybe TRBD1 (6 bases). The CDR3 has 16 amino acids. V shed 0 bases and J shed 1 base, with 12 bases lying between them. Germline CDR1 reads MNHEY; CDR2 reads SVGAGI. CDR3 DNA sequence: TGTGCCAGCAGTTACTCAGAGGGGGTATGGAACACTGAAGCTTTCTTT. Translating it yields CASSYSEGVWNTEAFF.

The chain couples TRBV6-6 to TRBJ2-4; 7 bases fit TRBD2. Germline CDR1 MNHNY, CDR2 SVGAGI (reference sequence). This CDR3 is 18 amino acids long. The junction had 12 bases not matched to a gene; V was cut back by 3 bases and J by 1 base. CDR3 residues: CASSYSPSAGSAKNIQYF. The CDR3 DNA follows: TGTGCCAGCAGTTATTCCCCCTCAGCGGGGAGCGCCAAAAACATTCAGTACTTC.

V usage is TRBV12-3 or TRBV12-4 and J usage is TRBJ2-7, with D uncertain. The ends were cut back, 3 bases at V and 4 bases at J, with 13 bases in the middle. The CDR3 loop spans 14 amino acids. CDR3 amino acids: CASSFGQVGYEQYF. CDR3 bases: TGTGCCAGCAGTTTCGGTCAGGTTGGTTACGAGCAGTACTTC.

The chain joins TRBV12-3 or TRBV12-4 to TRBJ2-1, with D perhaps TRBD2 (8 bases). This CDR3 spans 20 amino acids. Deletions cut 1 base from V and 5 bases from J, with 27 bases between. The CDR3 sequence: CASSLGHRGLGTKTDNEQFF. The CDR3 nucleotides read TGTGCCAGCAGTTTAGGCCACAGGGGACTAGGAACTAAAACTGACAATGAGCAGTTCTTC.

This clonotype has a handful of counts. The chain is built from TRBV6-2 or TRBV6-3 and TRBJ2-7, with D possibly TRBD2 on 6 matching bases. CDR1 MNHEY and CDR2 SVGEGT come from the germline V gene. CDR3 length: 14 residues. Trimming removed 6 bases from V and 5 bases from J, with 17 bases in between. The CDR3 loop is CASSSGEEAHEQYF. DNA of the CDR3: TGTGCCAGCAGCTCGGGAGAGGAGGCCCACGAGCAGTACTTC.

DNA for the CDR3: TGTGCCAGCAGCTTAGTCATGGGGGGCTGGAGTGAGCAGTTCTTC. It codes for CASSLVMGGWSEQFF. This chain links TRBV7-2 with TRBJ2-1; D possibly matches TRBD1 or TRBD2 (6 bases each). Deletions cut 1 base from V and 9 bases from J, with 16 bases between. The germline CDR1 and CDR2 sequences are SGHTA and FQGNSA. The CDR3 runs 15 residues.

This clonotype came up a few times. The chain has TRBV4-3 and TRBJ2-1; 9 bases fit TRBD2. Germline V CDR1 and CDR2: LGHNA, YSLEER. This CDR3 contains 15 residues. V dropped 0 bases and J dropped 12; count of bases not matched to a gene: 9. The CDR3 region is CASSQDRAGGLGQFF. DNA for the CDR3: TGCGCCAGCAGCCAAGATCGCGCGGGGGGGCTCGGGCAGTTCTTC.

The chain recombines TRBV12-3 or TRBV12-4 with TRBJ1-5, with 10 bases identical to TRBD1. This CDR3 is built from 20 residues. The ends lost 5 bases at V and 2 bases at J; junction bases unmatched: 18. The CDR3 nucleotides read TGTGCCAGCAGTACTCCTAATCCGGGACAGGGGATAGCCGGCAATCAGCCCCAGCATTTT. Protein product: CASSTPNPGQGIAGNQPQHF.

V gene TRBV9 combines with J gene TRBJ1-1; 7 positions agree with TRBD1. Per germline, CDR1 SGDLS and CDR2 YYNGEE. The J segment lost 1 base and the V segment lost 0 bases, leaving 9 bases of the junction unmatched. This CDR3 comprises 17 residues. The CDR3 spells CASSVEDREGANTEAFF. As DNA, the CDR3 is TGTGCCAGCAGCGTAGAAGACAGGGAAGGGGCGAACACTGAAGCTTTCTTT.

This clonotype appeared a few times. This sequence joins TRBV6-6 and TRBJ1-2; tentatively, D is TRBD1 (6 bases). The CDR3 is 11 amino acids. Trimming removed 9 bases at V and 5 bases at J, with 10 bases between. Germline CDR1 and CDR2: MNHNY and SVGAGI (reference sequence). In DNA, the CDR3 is TGTGCCAGTTGGACAGTTTATGGCTACACCTTC. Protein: CASWTVYGYTF.

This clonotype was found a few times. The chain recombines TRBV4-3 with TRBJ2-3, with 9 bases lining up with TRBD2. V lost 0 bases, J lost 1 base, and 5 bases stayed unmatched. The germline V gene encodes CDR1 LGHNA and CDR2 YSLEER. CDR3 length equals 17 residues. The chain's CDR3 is CASSQDSLAGGTDTQYF. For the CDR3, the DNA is TGCGCCAGCAGCCAAGATAGTTTAGCGGGGGGCACAGATACGCAGTATTTT.